The clone carrying this T cell receptor (beta chain) was counted between two and nine times. TCRdb itself ran the 5' RACE reads through MiXCR, one entry per CDR3 protein. The table lists 50,000 to 65,000 distinct CDR3 sequences, 8.4% of them singletons. This sample is drawn from a study of spatial heterogeneity in lung cancer. Time point described: sample taken at primary tumor resection. No cells were sorted before sequencing. The whole RNA sequenced was extracted from tumor, nontumor lung or frozen PBMC. Samples were obtained from some 72 donors, all untreated early-stage non-small cell lung cancer patients. CDR3 length: 16 residues. Trimming took 0 bases from V and 4 from J; bases not matched to a gene: 7. The germline CDR1 and CDR2 sequences are SGHRS and YFSETQ.

Sequenced here: PBMCs, sampled at surgery. The J gene is TRBJ1-5, the V gene TRBV5-1, with 7 bases identical to TRBD1. This TCR was sampled from a female donor with early-stage non-small cell lung cancer. CDR3 sequence reads: CASSLGQGGGNQPQHF. The CDR3 DNA is TGCGCCAGCAGCTTGGGACAGGGAGGAGGGAATCAGCCCCAGCATTTT. The whole variable domain, filled in from reference TRBV5-1 and TRBJ1-5, reads KAGVTQTPRYLIKTRGQQVTLSCSPISGHRSVSWYQQTPGQGLQFLFEYFSETQRNKGNFPGRFSGRQFSNSRSEMNVSTLELGDSALYLCASSLGQGGGNQPQHFGDGTRLSIL.